This is a list of T cell receptor beta chains from one sample in a study of T cell repertoires in cytomegalovirus infection. TCRdb processed the reads anew with MiXCR; each CDR3 protein has one entry. Of about 830,000 distinct CDR3 sequences listed, around a third are singletons. Antigens for these TCRs are unknown. Sequencing used cultured CD8+ T cells from PBMCs, obtained from culture after CMV antigen stimulation. These receptor sequences come from a human donor in good health (CMV status not recorded). Some clones in this sample may be carry-over from other donors' samples. CDR3s include the opening cysteine and the closing phenylalanine or tryptophan. A D gene is named only where the DNA matches it firmly. Clone size is stated in some rows and not others, as once, few, many or a class when expanded.

j_gene | d_gene | v_gene | abundance | CDR3aa | CDR3nt
TRBJ1-5 | TRBD1 | TRBV6-6 | . | CASSGRRGLVYSNQPQHF | TGTGCCAGCAGCGGGAGGAGGGGGCTTGTGTATAGCAATCAGCCCCAGCATTTT
TRBJ2-1 | TRBD1 | TRBV6-1 | . | CATGDRGYNEQFF | TGTGCCACCGGGGACAGGGGTTACAATGAGCAGTTCTTC
TRBJ1-2 | . | TRBV2 | . | CASSEAEGYTF | TGTGCCAGCAGTGAAGCGGAGGGGTACACCTTC
TRBJ1-2 | . | TRBV6-5 | . | CASSYDRSGYTF | TGTGCCAGCAGTTACGATAGATCAGGCTACACCTTC
TRBJ2-4 | . | TRBV15 | . | CATSRDMAQQGTKNIQYF | TGTGCCACCAGCAGAGATATGGCCCAACAGGGTACCAAAAACATTCAGTACTTC
TRBJ2-5 | TRBD2 | TRBV6-5 | . | CASRSPSGEQETQYF | TGTGCCAGCAGATCCCCTAGCGGGGAGCAAGAGACCCAGTACTTC
TRBJ2-5 | . | TRBV28 | few | CASSLDLAQETQYF | TGTGCCAGCAGTTTGGACCTAGCACAAGAGACCCAGTACTTC
TRBJ2-1 | . | TRBV2 | few | CAVYQGASYNEQFF | TGTGCCGTCTATCAGGGAGCCTCCTACAATGAGCAGTTCTTC
TRBJ2-1 | TRBD1 | TRBV12-5 | . | CASGPDRGTEQFF | TGTGCTAGTGGTCCCGACAGGGGTACTGAGCAGTTCTTC
TRBJ1-6 | . | TRBV7-6 | . | CASSLVWAPLHF | TGTGCCAGCAGCCTGGTGTGGGCACCCCTCCACTTT
TRBJ1-4 | . | TRBV5-5 | . | CASSGKDEGFEKLFF | TGTGCCAGCAGCGGGAAGGATGAAGGATTCGAAAAACTGTTTTTT